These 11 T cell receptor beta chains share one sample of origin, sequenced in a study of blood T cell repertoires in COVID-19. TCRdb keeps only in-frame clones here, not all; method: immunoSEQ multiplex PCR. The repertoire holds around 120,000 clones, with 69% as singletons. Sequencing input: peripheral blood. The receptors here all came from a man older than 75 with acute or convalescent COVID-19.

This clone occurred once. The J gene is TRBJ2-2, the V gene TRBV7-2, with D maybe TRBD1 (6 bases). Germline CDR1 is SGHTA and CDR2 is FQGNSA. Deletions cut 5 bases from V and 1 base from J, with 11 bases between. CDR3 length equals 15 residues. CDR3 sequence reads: CASSVDRMNTGELFF. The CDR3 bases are TGTGCCAGCAGCGTGGACAGAATGAACACCGGGGAGCTGTTTTTT.

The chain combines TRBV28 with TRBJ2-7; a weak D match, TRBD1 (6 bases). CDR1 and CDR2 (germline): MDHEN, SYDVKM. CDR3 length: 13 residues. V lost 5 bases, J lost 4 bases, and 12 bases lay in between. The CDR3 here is CASSRGTGYEQYF. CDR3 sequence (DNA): TGTGCCAGCAGTCGCGGAACAGGGTACGAGCAGTACTTC. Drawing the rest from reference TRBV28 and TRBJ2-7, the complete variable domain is DVKVTQSSRYLVKRTGEKVFLECVQDMDHENMFWYRQDPGLGLRLIYFSYDVKMKEKGDIPEGYSVSREKKERFSLILESASTNQTSMYLCASSRGTGYEQYFGPGTRLTVT.

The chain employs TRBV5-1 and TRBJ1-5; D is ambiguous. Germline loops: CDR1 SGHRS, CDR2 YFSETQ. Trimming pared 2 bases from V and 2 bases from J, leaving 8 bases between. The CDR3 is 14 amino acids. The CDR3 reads CASSFGERNQPQHF. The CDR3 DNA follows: TGCGCCAGCAGCTTCGGAGAACGCAATCAGCCCCAGCATTTT. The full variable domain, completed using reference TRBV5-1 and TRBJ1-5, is KAGVTQTPRYLIKTRGQQVTLSCSPISGHRSVSWYQQTPGQGLQFLFEYFSETQRNKGNFPGRFSGRQFSNSRSEMNVSTLELGDSALYLCASSFGERNQPQHFGDGTRLSIL.

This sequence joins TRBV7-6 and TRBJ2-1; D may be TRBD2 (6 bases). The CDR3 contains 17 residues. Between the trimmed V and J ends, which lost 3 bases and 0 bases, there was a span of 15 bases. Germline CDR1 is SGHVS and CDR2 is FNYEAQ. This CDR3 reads CASSFRDPTSSYNEQFF. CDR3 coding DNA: TGTGCCAGCAGCTTCCGAGACCCGACTAGCTCCTACAATGAGCAGTTCTTC.

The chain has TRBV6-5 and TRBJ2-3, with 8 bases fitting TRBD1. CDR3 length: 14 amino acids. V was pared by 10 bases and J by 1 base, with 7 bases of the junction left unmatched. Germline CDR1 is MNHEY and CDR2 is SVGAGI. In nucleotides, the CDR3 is TGTGCCATAGCTCCGGGACAGGGCACAGATACGCAGTATTTT. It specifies CAIAPGQGTDTQYF.

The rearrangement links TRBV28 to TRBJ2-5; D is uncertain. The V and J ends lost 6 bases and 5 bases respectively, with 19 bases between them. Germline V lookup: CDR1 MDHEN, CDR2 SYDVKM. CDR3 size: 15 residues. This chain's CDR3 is CASSPLRTLSETQYF. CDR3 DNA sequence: TGTGCCAGCAGCCCACTCCGAACCCTGAGCGAGACCCAGTACTTC.

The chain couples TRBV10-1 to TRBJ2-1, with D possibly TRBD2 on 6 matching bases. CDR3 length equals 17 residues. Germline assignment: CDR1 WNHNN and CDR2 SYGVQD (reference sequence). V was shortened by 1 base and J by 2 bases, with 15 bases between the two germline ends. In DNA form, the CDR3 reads TGCGCCAGCAGTGAGTGGCCAGGGAGGACGGCCTACAATGAGCAGTTCTTC. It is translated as CASSEWPGRTAYNEQFF.

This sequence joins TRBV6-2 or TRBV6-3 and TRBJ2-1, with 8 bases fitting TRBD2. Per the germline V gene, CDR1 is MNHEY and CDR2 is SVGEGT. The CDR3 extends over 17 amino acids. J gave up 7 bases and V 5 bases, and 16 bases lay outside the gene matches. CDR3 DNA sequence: TGTGCCAGCAGTGACCCGGCCGGGGGGGGTGCGGTGAATGAGCAGTTCTTC. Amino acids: CASSDPAGGGAVNEQFF.

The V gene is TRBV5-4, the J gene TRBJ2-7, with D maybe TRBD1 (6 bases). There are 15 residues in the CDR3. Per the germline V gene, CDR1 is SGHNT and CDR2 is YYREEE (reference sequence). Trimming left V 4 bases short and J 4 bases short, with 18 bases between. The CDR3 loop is CASSLEGRGPYEQYF. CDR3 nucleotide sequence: TGTGCCAGCAGCCTCGAGGGCAGGGGCCCTTACGAGCAGTACTTC.

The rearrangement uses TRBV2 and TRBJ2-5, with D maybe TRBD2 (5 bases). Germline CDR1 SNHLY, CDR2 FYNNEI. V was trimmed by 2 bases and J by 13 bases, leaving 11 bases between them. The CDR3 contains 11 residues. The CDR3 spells CASSELESGYF. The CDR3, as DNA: TGTGCCAGCAGTGAATTAGAGAGCGGGTACTTC.

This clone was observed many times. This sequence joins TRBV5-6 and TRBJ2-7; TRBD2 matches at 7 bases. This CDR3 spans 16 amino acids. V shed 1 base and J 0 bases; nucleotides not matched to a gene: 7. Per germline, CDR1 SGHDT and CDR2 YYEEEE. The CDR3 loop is CASSLSGDVSSYEQYF. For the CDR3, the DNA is TGTGCCAGCAGCTTGAGCGGGGACGTCAGCTCCTACGAGCAGTACTTC.